The source of this TCR beta chain is a study of beta chain features in type 1 diabetes (dated by TCRdb to between 2017 and 2018). For the study in its entirety: No differences in mean age, gender distribution, total cell number or subset yield were found between patients and healthy donors. A total of roughly 100 million sorted cells were examined across all samples, and the number of cells per subset was strongly correlated with RNA yield. Whereas all 28 donors provided naive and central memory subsets, regulatory and stem cell-like memory subsets were isolated from just 8 patients and about 8 healthy donors. The study compared the TCRB repertoires of sorted circulating CD4+ T cell subsets in recently diagnosed type 1 diabetes patients with those in matched healthy donors. The full study reports these points: In all four CD4+ subsets, TCRB CDR3 length was moderately but significantly shorter in type 1 diabetes patients. The naive, central memory and regulatory TCRB repertoires appeared to resemble one another more closely among patients than among healthy donors. Sequencing cDNA rather than genomic DNA could over-represent highly expressing activated cells, although activation and CD3 levels did not differ between groups. HLA sub-analyses involved small numbers of individuals, so any influence of HLA type on TCRB rearrangement remained unresolved. PCR may preferentially amplify shorter templates, but because patient and control samples were amplified and corrected together, any resulting skew would affect both groups equally. At VDJ recombination sites, type 1 diabetes patients had fewer insertions and more deleted nucleotides, which implies abnormalities in thymic rearrangement.

Each donor gave one peripheral blood draw, around 0.12 L on average, collected into heparinised tubes. A BD FACSAria II was used to sort naive, central memory, regulatory and stem cell-like memory CD4+ T cells with a panel that included CD45RO, CCR7, CD25, CD127, CD95 and CD27. A purity above 95% was achieved for all sorted populations. PBMCs were separated immediately by Lymphoprep density gradient centrifugation and were stained directly, without being cultured. So that batch effects would be minimized, each experiment stained and sorted samples in pairs, pairing one healthy donor with one patient. The sample holds a few counts of this clone. Its antigen specificity is not known. Base qualities are not provided; no much larger clone lies one nucleotide away. The High Capacity cDNA Reverse Transcription Kit was used to reverse transcribe all of the isolated RNA, meaning that expressed TCRB transcripts were what got sequenced. Deep immunoSEQ sequencing was applied to naive, central memory and regulatory T cell samples, giving an average of roughly 3.5 million total reads per sample. Sorted cells were lysed in RLT buffer and RNA was extracted with DNase-treated RNeasy Micro or Mini kits, depending on cell number. To prevent cross-contamination, each cell subset was processed individually, whereas patient and healthy donor samples were processed jointly. Using the immunoSEQ multiplex PCR, TCRB sequences were amplified from cDNA into 87-bp fragments spanning the CDR3 region. The amplicons were sequenced using the Illumina HiSeq platform. For the original study's pipeline: Synthetic template baselines were used to correct PCR bias computationally, reads within Hamming distance 2 were collapsed together, and singletons that could not be merged were discarded. Reads were aligned to IMGT to assign V, D and J genes, CDR3 length, and insertions or deletions at six rearrangement sites. Within each subset, clonotype counts were normalized to sorted cell number, after which true diversity and Gini coefficients were computed with the tcR R package. The overlap coefficient, calculated on TCRB nucleotide sequences, was used to quantify repertoire sharing. Out-of-frame TCRB sequences from naive cells were analyzed as a proxy for the pre-selection repertoire. TCRdb obtained this table from immuneACCESS and retained in-frame rearrangements with V and J assigned. These tables miss some clones; where compared with another copy, unresolved V genes account for less than half of the shortfall, and the remainder is unexplained. V, J and clone size are those of that table, while D and trimming were read from the DNA. The table for this sample lists about 250,000 clones; around 14% of them were counted only once. The leading ten clones occupy about 0.03% of the sample.

The CDR3 spans 13 residues, from the cysteine through the phenylalanine. Solely the CDR3 DNA is kept, with 39 bases framed from the first base. V trim: 3 bases; J trim: 6 bases; unmatched bases: 2. CDR1 and CDR2, looked up from the germline V gene (reference sequence), are WNHNN and SYGVQD. This receptor was taken from a middle-aged woman in good health. Recombination linked TRBV10-1 to TRBJ2-1, and 7 junction bases match TRBD1. The sequencing sample was made of naive CD4+ T cells from blood. The cell subset or site tag for this specimen amounts to: true naive CD4+ T cells. Read as DNA, the sequence is TGCGCCAGCAGTGAAGGGGGCTCCAATGAGCAGTTCTTC. Translated, it gives CASSEGGSNEQFF.